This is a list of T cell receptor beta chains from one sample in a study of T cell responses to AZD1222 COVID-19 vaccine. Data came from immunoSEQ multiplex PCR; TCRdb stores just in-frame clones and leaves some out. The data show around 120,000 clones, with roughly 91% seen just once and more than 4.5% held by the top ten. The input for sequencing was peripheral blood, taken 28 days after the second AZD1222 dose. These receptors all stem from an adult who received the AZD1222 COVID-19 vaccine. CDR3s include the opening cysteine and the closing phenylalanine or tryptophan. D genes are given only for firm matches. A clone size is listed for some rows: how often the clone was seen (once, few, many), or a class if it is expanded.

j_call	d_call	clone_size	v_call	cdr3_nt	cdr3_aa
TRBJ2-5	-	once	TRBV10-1	TGCGCCAGCAGTGATTCAGCGTTCCAAGAGACCCAGTACTTC	CASSDSAFQETQYF
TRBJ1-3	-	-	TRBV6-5	TGTGCCAGCAGTTACCTTGGGGGACCTGGAAACACCATATATTTT	CASSYLGGPGNTIYF
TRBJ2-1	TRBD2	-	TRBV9	TGTGCCAGCAGCGTAAAGCGGGACGTACCCAATGAGCAGTTCTTC	CASSVKRDVPNEQFF
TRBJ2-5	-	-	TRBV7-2	TGTGCCAGCAGCTACTACAGGAACCAAGAGACCCAGTACTTC	CASSYYRNQETQYF
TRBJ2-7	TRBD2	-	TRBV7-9	TGTGCCAGCAGCCCGGCGGACGCGGGGGGCCTCGAGCAGTACTTC	CASSPADAGGLEQYF
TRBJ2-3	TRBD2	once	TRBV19	TGTGCCAGTAGTACCCGGACTAGCGGGGGGACAGATACGCAGTATTTT	CASSTRTSGGTDTQYF
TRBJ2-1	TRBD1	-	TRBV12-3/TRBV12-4	TGTGCCAGCAGTTTTGGACAGGGTTATGAGCAGTTCTTC	CASSFGQGYEQFF
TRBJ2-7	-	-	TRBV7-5	TGTGTCAGAAGCGTCTCGGTGGGGCAGTACTTC	CVRSVSVGQYF
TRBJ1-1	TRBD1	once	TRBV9	TGTGCCAGCAGCGTTACAGGGGGCGCCCCTGAAGCTTTCTTT	CASSVTGGAPEAFF
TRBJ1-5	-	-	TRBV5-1	TGCGCCAGCAGCTTGGACCCCCCAGGGTATAGCAATCAGCCCCAGCATTTT	CASSLDPPGYSNQPQHF
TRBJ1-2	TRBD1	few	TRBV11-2	TGTGCCAGCAGCTTAGATCGGTCAGGGGGAGGCTACACCTTC	CASSLDRSGGGYTF